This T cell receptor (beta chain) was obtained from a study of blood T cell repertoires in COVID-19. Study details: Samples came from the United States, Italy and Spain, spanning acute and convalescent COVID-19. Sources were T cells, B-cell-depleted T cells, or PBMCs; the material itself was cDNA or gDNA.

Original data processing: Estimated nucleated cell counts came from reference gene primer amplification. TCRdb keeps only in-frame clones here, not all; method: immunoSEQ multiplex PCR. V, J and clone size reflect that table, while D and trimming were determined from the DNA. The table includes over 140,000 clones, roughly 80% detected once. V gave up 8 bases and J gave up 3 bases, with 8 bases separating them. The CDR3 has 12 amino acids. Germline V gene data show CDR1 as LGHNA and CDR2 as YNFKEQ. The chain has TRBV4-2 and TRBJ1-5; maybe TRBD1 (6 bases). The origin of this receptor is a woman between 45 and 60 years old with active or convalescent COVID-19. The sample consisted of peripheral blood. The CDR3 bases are TGTGCCAGCGGGGACATCAATCAGCCCCAGCATTTT. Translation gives CASGDINQPQHF.